The 20 T cell receptor beta chains in this list originate from one sample, sequenced in a study of blood T cell repertoires in COVID-19. Some clones are missing from TCRdb's copy, which holds only in-frame ones; the method was immunoSEQ multiplex PCR. The sample has 90,000 to 110,000 clones, about four fifths seen once. The sequenced material came from peripheral blood. The receptors originated from a woman of 80 years or more with acute or convalescent COVID-19.

The chain joins TRBV21-1 to TRBJ2-3; the table gives TRBD2 as D, unverified against the DNA. TRBV21-1 is shown as a pseudogene. The CDR3 is made up of 16 amino acids. The CDR3, as DNA: TGTGCCAGCAGCAAAGGGGATAGCGGGAAGGCGGATACGCAGTATTTT. This sequence encodes CASSKGDSGKADTQYF.

This rearrangement joins TRBV24-1 to TRBJ2-1; 9 bases match TRBD2. V trimming: 6 bases; J trimming: 10 bases; junction bases outside the gene matches: 9. The V gene's germline CDR1 is KGHDR and CDR2 SFDVKD. The CDR3 totals 14 residues. CDR3 amino acids: CATSNPGGRGEQFF. The CDR3 DNA reads TGTGCCACCAGTAACCCTGGCGGGAGGGGAGAGCAGTTCTTC.

This clone was seen a handful of times. This chain links TRBV19 with TRBJ2-7, with 13 bases that match TRBD2. The CDR3 totals 16 residues. CDR1 is LNHDA, CDR2 SQIVND, per germline (reference sequence). V lost 5 bases and J lost 7; bases outside the gene matches: 11. CDR3 sequence: CASSSTSGRPLGEQYF. The CDR3 DNA is TGTGCCAGTAGTTCGACTAGCGGGAGGCCCCTTGGGGAGCAGTACTTC.

This chain joins TRBV19 and TRBJ2-3; the match to TRBD2 covers 13 bases. J gave up 4 bases and V 6 bases, and 4 bases lay outside the gene matches. CDR1 is LNHDA and CDR2 is SQIVND in the germline V gene (reference sequence). The CDR3 spans 15 residues. In DNA, the CDR3 is TGTGCCAGTAGACCGGGACTAGCGGGATCAGATACGCAGTATTTT. Translating it yields CASRPGLAGSDTQYF.

This clone has just one count. CDR3 in amino acids: CASSLSGSLSYEQYV. The DNA for the CDR3 is TGTGCCAGCAGCTTAAGCGGGAGTCTCTCCTACGAGCAGTACGTC. This sequence joins TRBV7-2 and TRBJ2-7; 8 bases map to TRBD2. The CDR3 spans 15 residues. Unmatched junction bases numbered 3, after V lost 2 bases and J lost 0 bases. Germline CDR1 is SGHTA and CDR2 is FQGNSA.

The J gene is TRBJ2-1, the V gene TRBV7-2, with 11 positions matching TRBD2. The CDR3 totals 15 residues. Trimming cost V 5 bases and J 6 bases; bases outside gene matches: 6. Looked up from germline, CDR1 is SGHTA and CDR2 is FQGNSA. Here the CDR3 reads CASSAIAGGFNEQFF. In DNA form, the CDR3 reads TGTGCCAGCAGCGCAATAGCGGGAGGGTTCAATGAGCAGTTCTTC.

V and J are TRBV2 and TRBJ1-5; maybe TRBD1 (6 bases). The V gene lost 3 bases and the J gene lost 5 bases, with 14 bases spanning the gap. CDR3 length equals 15 residues. CDR1 and CDR2 from the germline V gene are SNHLY and FYNNEI. In DNA form, the CDR3 reads TGTGCCAGCAGTGATGATGCGGGGGGCGATCAGCCCCAGCATTTT. It translates to CASSDDAGGDQPQHF. The variable domain in full, completed from reference TRBV2 and TRBJ1-5, reads EPEVTQTPSHQVTQMGQEVILRCVPISNHLYFYWYRQILGQKVEFLVSFYNNEISEKSEIFDDQFSVERPDGSNFTLKIRSTKLEDSAMYFCASSDDAGGDQPQHFGDGTRLSIL.

The V and J genes are TRBV7-7 and TRBJ1-3; 7 positions match TRBD1. Per the germline V gene, CDR1 is SSHAT and CDR2 is FNYEAQ (reference sequence). The CDR3 length is 13 residues. V shed 5 bases, J shed 4 bases, and the junction held 2 bases outside the gene matches. The CDR3 region is CASSTGEGNTIYF. The CDR3 DNA reads as TGTGCCAGCAGCACAGGGGAGGGAAACACCATATATTTT. Drawing the rest from reference TRBV7-7 and TRBJ1-3, the complete variable domain is GAGVSQSPRYKVTKRGQDVTLRCDPISSHATLYWYQQALGQGPEFLTYFNYEAQPDKSGLPSDRFSAERPEGSISTLTIQRTEQRDSAMYRCASSTGEGNTIYFGEGSWLTVV.

The chain uses TRBV24-1 and TRBJ2-5; TRBD2 matches at 9 bases. Per germline, CDR1 KGHDR and CDR2 SFDVKD. The CDR3 length is 14 residues. Germline trimming cut 7 bases from V and 2 bases from J; bases unmatched to any gene: 4. The CDR3 here is CATSGAGGQETQYF. The DNA of the CDR3 is TGTGCCACCAGCGGAGCGGGAGGACAAGAGACCCAGTACTTC.

The V call is TRBV7-9, the J call TRBJ2-7, with a possible D match to TRBD2 (5 bases). The ends were cut back, 8 bases at V and 3 bases at J, with 11 bases in the middle. CDR3 length: 12 amino acids. CDR1 is SEHNR and CDR2 is FQNEAQ in the germline V gene (reference sequence). CDR3 residues: CASGRNNYEQYF. In DNA, the CDR3 is TGTGCCAGCGGGAGAAACAACTACGAGCAGTACTTC.

The count of this clone is one. The CDR3 sequence: CASSPGGRGLIKNIQYF. In DNA, the CDR3 is TGTGCCAGCAGCCCGGGGGGCAGGGGGCTTATCAAAAACATTCAGTACTTC. The chain carries TRBV7-2 and TRBJ2-4, with D possibly matching TRBD1 (8 bases). The CDR3 totals 17 residues. The V gene lost 5 bases and the J gene lost 3 bases, with 20 bases spanning the gap. The V gene's germline CDR1 is SGHTA and CDR2 FQGNSA.

The CDR3 DNA follows: TGTGCCAGCAGCTTAGCCGGGGGCAATCAGCCCCAGCATTTT. Amino acids: CASSLAGGNQPQHF. V is TRBV13 and J is TRBJ1-5; D ambiguous. The germline V and J ends were trimmed by 1 base and 2 bases, with 6 bases remaining between them. Germline CDR1 reads PRHDT; CDR2 reads FYEKMQ (reference sequence). This CDR3 is built from 14 residues.

This clone was seen only a few times. This rearrangement joins TRBV18 to TRBJ1-1, with 7 bases that match TRBD1. Germline V gives CDR1 KGHSH, CDR2 LQKENI. The CDR3 sequence is 11 residues long. V gave up 3 bases and J gave up 8 bases; unmatched junction bases: 0. The CDR3 nucleotides are TGTGCCAGCTCACCGACAGGGGAAGCTTTCTTT. Its protein product is CASSPTGEAFF.

The chain recombines TRBV6-4 with TRBJ2-1; D gene ambiguous. With 10 bases removed from V and 1 base from J, the gap between germline ends came to 11 bases. Germline CDR1 MRHNA, CDR2 SNTAGT. There are 13 residues in the CDR3. The CDR3 here is CATSRHSYNEQFF. The CDR3 DNA is TGTGCCACTTCGAGACATTCCTACAATGAGCAGTTCTTC.

CDR3 DNA sequence: TGTGCCAGCAGTTTGGGACAGCTCGAAGCTTTCTTT. It codes for CASSLGQLEAFF. This chain links TRBV12-3 or TRBV12-4 with TRBJ1-1, with 7 bases lining up with TRBD1. The CDR3 totals 12 residues. The V gene end was trimmed by 3 bases and the J gene end by 8 bases; junction bases not matched to a gene: 3.

The chain uses TRBV24-1 and TRBJ2-3; 12 bases are shared with TRBD2. V lost 4 bases, J lost 7 bases, and 8 bases stayed unmatched. The CDR3 spans 16 residues. Germline assignment: CDR1 KGHDR and CDR2 SFDVKD. The CDR3 reads CATSDKLAGGIHTQYF. CDR3 in DNA: TGTGCCACCAGTGACAAGCTAGCGGGAGGGATTCATACGCAGTATTTT.

V gene TRBV11-3 combines with J gene TRBJ1-1; TRBD1 agrees at 10 bases. The CDR3 covers 15 residues. V lost 5 bases to trimming and J lost 4 bases; unmatched junction nucleotides: 7. Looked up from germline, CDR1 is SGHNT and CDR2 is YENEEA. The CDR3 here is CASSKDRGRPTEAFF. CDR3 in DNA: TGTGCCAGCAGCAAAGACAGGGGGCGGCCCACTGAAGCTTTCTTT.

The rearrangement joins TRBV14 to TRBJ1-3, with unresolved D. V lost 1 base and J 1 base, leaving 8 bases between the germline ends. The CDR3 is made up of 15 amino acids. In germline, CDR1 is SGHDN, CDR2 FVKESK. The CDR3: CASSQGLTSGNTIYF. The DNA for the CDR3 is TGTGCCAGCAGCCAAGGTTTAACTTCTGGAAACACCATATATTTT.

The chain is built from TRBV10-3 and TRBJ2-2, with a tentative D call TRBD2 (6 bases). V dropped 6 bases and J dropped 5 bases, with 19 bases sitting between them. The CDR3 has 16 amino acids. Germline assignment: CDR1 ENHRY and CDR2 SYGVKD. The CDR3 DNA sequence: TGTGCCATCAGAGCAACCGGGACTTGGGAAACCGGGGAGCTGTTTTTT. As protein: CAIRATGTWETGELFF.

This clone was observed a single time. The chain recombines TRBV28 with TRBJ1-5; TRBD1 matches 8 bases. The V gene's germline CDR1 is MDHEN and CDR2 SYDVKM. The CDR3 consists of 17 residues. Germline trimming cut 2 bases from V and 0 bases from J; bases unmatched to any gene: 6. CDR3 nucleotide sequence: TGTGCCAGCAGTTTAGGGGCAGGGGGCTATAGCAATCAGCCCCAGCATTTT. It encodes CASSLGAGGYSNQPQHF.